The clone carrying this T cell receptor beta chain turned up a few times. The antigen is not known. The sample originates from a study of vaccination and CD4 T cells after COVID-19. The treatment here: approximately 9-day PBMC culture with coronavirus spike peptide pools or control peptides (ViraFEST assay). A half-volume replacement of the medium with fresh IL-2 medium was performed on days 3 and 7. The study sequenced cultured CD4+ T cell DNA using the Oncomine TCR Beta short-read assay. TCRdb re-analysed the PCR reads in MiXCR, keeping a single row per CDR3 protein. The profile shows approximately 15,000 distinct CDR3 sequences, 50% to 65% of them singletons. The sequencing used CD4+ T cells from blood, cultured in vitro, collected before SARS-CoV-2 vaccination. This receptor was obtained from a human donor who had recovered from COVID-19.

CDR3 sequence reads: CASSLAGESSPLHF. CDR3 nucleotides: TGTGCCAGCAGCTTAGCGGGGGAAAGTTCACCCCTCCACTTT. This chain joins TRBV7-9 and TRBJ1-6, with TRBD1 as a possible D gene (5 bases). The ends were cut back, 0 bases at V and 9 bases at J, with 9 bases in the middle. CDR3 length equals 14 residues. The V gene's germline CDR1 is SEHNR and CDR2 FQNEAQ (reference sequence).